Here is one TCR beta chain with its context. Its antigen is unknown. Trimming left V 5 bases short and J 7 bases short, with 15 bases between. CDR1 and CDR2 (germline): MDHEN, SYDVKM. This CDR3 spans 14 amino acids. The data were taken from a study of shared clonotypes between healthy human individuals. Study summary: CD4 naive cells filled three plates per donor, CD4 memory three, CD8 naive two and CD8 memory one. Study observations and caveats: All-four-donor shared clonotypes had higher generation probabilities than non-shared clonotypes did.

The run depth of the assay was deep. Using immunoSEQ multiplex PCR, the repertoire was profiled, and TCRdb retains in-frame clones only, with some absent. The table shows some 120,000 clones, with about 71% occurring only once. Within Nashville, Tennessee resided all donors, each a Caucasian adult. This sequence joins TRBV28 and TRBJ1-5, with unresolved D. The sample consisted of memory CD8+ T cells sorted from blood. Subset noted: CD45RO+ cells pooled with CCR7-negative TemRA cells. The clonotype originates from a woman younger than 45 in good health. The CDR3 DNA reads as TGTGCCAGCAGTCGGACGGAGACGGGACAGCCCCAGCATTTT. This gives the protein CASSRTETGQPQHF.